This TCR beta chain was observed in a study of beta chain features in type 1 diabetes. In the study overall: Examination of sorted cells across all samples involved more than 100,000,000 cells.

The whole isolated RNA underwent reverse transcription, so sequencing captured expressed TCRB transcripts. About 3.4 million reads per sample on average were obtained from naive, central memory and regulatory T cell samples. Generated by immunoSEQ multiplex PCR, the TCRdb table keeps only in-frame clones and is missing some. The sample shows roughly 170,000 clones, about an eighth of them seen only once. Regarding this clone: This may come from a read error, since a much larger clone is one base off.

After removal of 5 bases from V and 3 bases from J, the junction contained 5 bases not matched to a gene. CDR1 is SGHNT and CDR2 is YENEEA in the germline V gene. The CDR3 consists of 15 residues. The source is a woman under 30 in good health. The specimen was central memory CD4+ T cells from blood. This rearrangement joins TRBV11-3 to TRBJ2-1; 9 bases match TRBD2. The DNA of the CDR3 is TGTGCCAGCAGCATGACTAGCGGCCACTACAATGAGCAGTTCTTC. It translates to CASSMTSGHYNEQFF.